Below are 3 T cell receptor beta chains sequenced from a single sample in a study of blood T cell repertoires in COVID-19. Only in-frame clones appear in the TCRdb table, and some are missing; sequencing was by immunoSEQ multiplex PCR. Of some 33,000 clones listed, around 84% are singletons. Sequencing was carried out using peripheral blood. These receptors were taken from a human donor in a cohort sampled during active COVID-19.

This clone came up a few times. This chain joins TRBV7-9 and TRBJ2-5, with 9 positions matching TRBD1. Germline lookup yields CDR1 SEHNR and CDR2 FQNEAQ (reference sequence). Trimming cost V 4 bases and J 5 bases; bases outside gene matches: 14. The CDR3 extends over 17 amino acids. The CDR3 DNA reads as TGTGCCAGCAGCTGGGACAGGGAGAGGTCGAATAGGGAGACCCAGTACTTC. Translated: CASSWDRERSNRETQYF.

This clone was recorded a few times. The chain is built from TRBV5-4 and TRBJ1-2; 10 bases map to TRBD1. V lost 4 bases, J lost 2 bases, and 2 bases stayed unmatched. The CDR3 has 14 residues. CDR1 is SGHNT and CDR2 is YYREEE in the germline V gene (reference sequence). The CDR3 loop reads CASSPGQGNYGYTF. The CDR3 bases are TGTGCCAGCAGCCCGGGACAGGGGAACTATGGCTACACCTTC.

V gene TRBV7-2 combines with J gene TRBJ2-6, with D possibly TRBD2 on 5 matching bases. The CDR3 loop spans 15 amino acids. From germline, CDR1 is SGHTA and CDR2 FQGNSA. V lost 4 bases, J lost 4 bases, and 11 bases lay in between. The CDR3 DNA follows: TGTGCCAGCAGCTCCGGGGTGGAAGGGGCCAACGTCCTGACTTTC. Protein sequence: CASSSGVEGANVLTF.